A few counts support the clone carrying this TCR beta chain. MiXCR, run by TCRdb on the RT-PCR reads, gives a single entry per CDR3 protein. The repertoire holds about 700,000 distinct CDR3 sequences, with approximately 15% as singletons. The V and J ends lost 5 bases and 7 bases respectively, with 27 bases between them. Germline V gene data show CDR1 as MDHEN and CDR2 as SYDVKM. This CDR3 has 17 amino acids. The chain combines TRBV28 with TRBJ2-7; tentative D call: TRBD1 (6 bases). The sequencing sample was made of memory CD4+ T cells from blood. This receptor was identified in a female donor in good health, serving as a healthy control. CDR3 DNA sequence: TGTGCCAGCAGTCGCCTCGTCCGGGCCAAGGGGGTGTGGGAGCAGTACTTC. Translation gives CASSRLVRAKGVWEQYF.